A selection of T cell receptor beta chains follows, all from one sample in a study of blood T cell repertoires in COVID-19. The method was immunoSEQ multiplex PCR; TCRdb's version includes in-frame clones alone and lacks a portion of them. The sample has about 41,000 clones, around 83% seen once. Sequenced: peripheral blood. Source of these receptors: an elderly woman with active or convalescent COVID-19. CDR3s include the opening cysteine and the closing phenylalanine or tryptophan. The D gene is left open where the match is weak. Not every row has a clone size; where given, it reads once, few, many or a size class.

v_call	clone_size	j_call	d_call	cdr3_aa	cdr3_nt
TRBV2	NA	TRBJ1-6	NA	CASGAGTRNSPLHF	TGTGCCAGCGGGGCCGGGACACGAAATTCACCCCTCCACTTT
TRBV6-5	NA	TRBJ2-3	TRBD2	CASSSGLAGEADTQYF	TGTGCCAGCAGTTCAGGACTAGCGGGAGAGGCAGATACGCAGTATTTT
TRBV12-3/TRBV12-4	NA	TRBJ1-2	TRBD1	CASGLGQVRGYTF	TGTGCCAGTGGCTTAGGACAGGTGCGAGGCTACACCTTC
TRBV27	NA	TRBJ1-4	NA	CASSPRLTGGAEKLFF	TGTGCCAGCAGTCCAAGACTGACAGGTGGGGCCGAAAAACTGTTTTTT
TRBV21-1	few	TRBJ2-5	NA	CASSKVAGRAQETQYF	TGTGCCAGCAGCAAGGTGGCAGGGAGGGCCCAAGAGACCCAGTACTTC
TRBV20-1	NA	TRBJ2-3	TRBD2	CSASTFLAGSADTQYF	TGCAGTGCTAGTACGTTCCTAGCGGGATCCGCAGATACGCAGTATTTT
TRBV10-3	NA	TRBJ2-5	TRBD1	CAIAGGQETQYF	TGTGCCATTGCAGGGGGCCAAGAGACCCAGTACTTC
TRBV27	NA	TRBJ2-2	NA	CASSFQYPGSGTGELFF	TGTGCCAGCAGTTTCCAATACCCAGGGTCGGGCACCGGGGAGCTGTTTTTT
TRBV18	NA	TRBJ2-1	NA	CASSPDSYNEQFF	TGTGCCAGCTCACCGGACAGTTACAATGAGCAGTTCTTC
TRBV7-9	NA	TRBJ1-1	NA	CASSLAQVTEAFF	TGTGCCAGCAGCTTAGCTCAGGTAACTGAAGCTTTCTTT
TRBV13	NA	TRBJ2-3	TRBD2	CASSQGTGGGQGRADTQYF	TGTGCCAGCAGCCAGGGAACGGGGGGAGGGCAAGGTCGAGCAGATACGCAGTATTTT
TRBV11-3	NA	TRBJ2-2	NA	CASSLTGTGLPVTGELFF	TGTGCCAGCAGCTTAACTGGTACAGGGCTCCCCGTCACCGGGGAGCTGTTTTTT
TRBV5-4	NA	TRBJ2-1	TRBD2	CASSLGGLAETNNEQFF	TGTGCCAGCAGCTTGGGGGGACTAGCGGAAACCAACAATGAGCAGTTCTTC
TRBV7-8	NA	TRBJ1-2	TRBD1	CASSPSSGQGSSGYTF	TGTGCCAGCAGCCCCAGCTCGGGACAGGGTTCCTCAGGCTACACCTTC
TRBV3-1/TRBV3-2	NA	TRBJ2-6	TRBD2	CASSQETGRAGANVLTF	TGTGCCAGCAGCCAAGAGACTGGGAGGGCTGGGGCCAACGTCCTGACTTTC
TRBV7-2	few	TRBJ1-5	NA	CASSSFLGGRGNQPQHF	TGTGCCAGCAGCTCCTTCCTGGGGGGACGGGGCAATCAGCCCCAGCATTTT
TRBV6-1	NA	TRBJ2-3	NA	CASSEFNADTQYF	TGTGCCAGCAGTGAATTTAATGCAGATACGCAGTATTTT
TRBV7-2	NA	TRBJ2-1	TRBD2	CASSTPRGLAGGDEQFF	TGTGCCAGCAGCACACCCCGCGGGCTAGCGGGAGGGGATGAGCAGTTCTTC
TRBV18	NA	TRBJ2-2	NA	CASSPRQDTGELFF	TGTGCCAGCTCACCACGACAGGACACCGGGGAGCTGTTTTTT
TRBV30	NA	TRBJ1-5	NA	CAWSQAGNQPQHF	TGTGCCTGGAGCCAGGCTGGCAATCAGCCCCAGCATTTT
TRBV3-1/TRBV3-2	NA	TRBJ1-1	TRBD1	CASSRDTRGTEAFF	TGTGCCAGCAGCCGTGACACCAGGGGGACTGAAGCTTTCTTT
TRBV25-1	NA	TRBJ2-3	NA	CASSEYRQLTDTQYF	TGTGCCAGCAGTGAATATAGACAGCTCACAGATACGCAGTATTTT
TRBV18	NA	TRBJ2-1	TRBD1	CASSTRRGQGFSYNEQFF	TGTGCCAGCTCTACTAGGAGGGGACAGGGGTTCTCCTACAATGAGCAGTTCTTC
TRBV7-2	NA	TRBJ2-3	TRBD2	CASSFGLAGGTDTQYF	TGTGCCAGCAGCTTCGGACTAGCGGGCGGCACAGATACGCAGTATTTT
TRBV27	NA	TRBJ1-6	TRBD1	CASTGQGAASPLHF	TGTGCCAGTACGGGACAGGGGGCTGCATCACCCCTCCACTTT
TRBV29-1	once	TRBJ2-3	TRBD2	CIKRRGLAGGTDTQYF	TGCATCAAAAGGAGGGGACTAGCGGGAGGAACAGATACGCAGTATTTT
TRBV6-5	NA	TRBJ1-1	NA	CASVLSGARNTEAFF	TGTGCCAGCGTCTTATCCGGAGCTCGGAACACTGAAGCTTTCTTT
TRBV6-5	NA	TRBJ1-3	NA	CASRYLRGSGNTIYF	TGTGCCAGCAGATACCTCCGGGGCTCTGGAAACACCATATATTTT
TRBV9	NA	TRBJ1-1	TRBD1	CASSVVGTGMNTEAFF	TGTGCCAGCAGCGTAGTAGGGACAGGGATGAACACTGAAGCTTTCTTT
TRBV19	once	TRBJ1-2	TRBD1	CASSTTRQGRSYGYTF	TGTGCCAGTAGTACAACTCGACAGGGAAGGAGCTATGGCTACACCTTC
TRBV9	NA	TRBJ2-5	TRBD2	CASSVGLAGAQETQYF	TGTGCCAGCAGCGTCGGACTAGCGGGAGCACAAGAGACCCAGTACTTC
TRBV5-1	NA	TRBJ1-1	NA	CASSSNTNTEAFF	TGCGCCAGCAGCTCAAACACGAACACTGAAGCTTTCTTT
TRBV7-9	NA	TRBJ1-5	TRBD1	CASSTGGANQPQHF	TGTGCCAGCAGCACAGGGGGCGCGAATCAGCCCCAGCATTTT